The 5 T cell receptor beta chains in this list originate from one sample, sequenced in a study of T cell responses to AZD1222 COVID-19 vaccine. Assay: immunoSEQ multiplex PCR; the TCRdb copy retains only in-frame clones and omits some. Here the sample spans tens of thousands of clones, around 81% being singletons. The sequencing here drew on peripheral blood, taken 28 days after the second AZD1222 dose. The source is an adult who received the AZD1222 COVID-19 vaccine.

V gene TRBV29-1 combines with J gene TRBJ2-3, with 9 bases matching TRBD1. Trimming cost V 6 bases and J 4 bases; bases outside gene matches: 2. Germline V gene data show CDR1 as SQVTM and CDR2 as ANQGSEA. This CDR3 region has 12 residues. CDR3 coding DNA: TGCAGCGTAGGGACAGGGTCAGATACGCAGTATTTT. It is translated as CSVGTGSDTQYF.

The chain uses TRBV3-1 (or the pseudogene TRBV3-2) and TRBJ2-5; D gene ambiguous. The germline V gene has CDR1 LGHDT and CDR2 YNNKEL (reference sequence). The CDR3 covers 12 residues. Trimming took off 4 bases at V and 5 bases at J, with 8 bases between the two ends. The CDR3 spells CASSPSRETQYF. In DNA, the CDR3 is TGTGCCAGCAGCCCCTCGAGGGAGACCCAGTACTTC.

The CDR3 DNA follows: TGTGCCAGCACCGGTCGGACAGGTAACACTGAAGCTTTCTTT. It is translated as CASTGRTGNTEAFF. The rearrangement links TRBV27 to TRBJ1-1; 7 bases match TRBD1. Losses at the gene ends were 7 bases for V and 2 bases for J; bases not matched to a gene: 7. CDR1 is MNHEY and CDR2 is SMNVEV in the germline V gene (reference sequence). The CDR3 extends over 14 amino acids.

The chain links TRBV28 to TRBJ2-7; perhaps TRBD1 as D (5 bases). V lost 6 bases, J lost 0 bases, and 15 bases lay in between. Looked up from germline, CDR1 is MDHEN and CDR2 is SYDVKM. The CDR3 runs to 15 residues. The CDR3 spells CASRIKDSSSYEQYF. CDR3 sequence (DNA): TGTGCCAGCAGGATTAAAGACAGTAGCTCCTACGAGCAGTACTTC.

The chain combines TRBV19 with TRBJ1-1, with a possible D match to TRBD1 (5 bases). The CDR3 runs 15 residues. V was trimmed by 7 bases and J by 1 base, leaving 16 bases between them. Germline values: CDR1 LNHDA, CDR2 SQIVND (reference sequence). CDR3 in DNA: TGTGCCAGTACCGATACGGGGGAAGGGAACACTGAAGCTTTCTTT. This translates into CASTDTGEGNTEAFF.